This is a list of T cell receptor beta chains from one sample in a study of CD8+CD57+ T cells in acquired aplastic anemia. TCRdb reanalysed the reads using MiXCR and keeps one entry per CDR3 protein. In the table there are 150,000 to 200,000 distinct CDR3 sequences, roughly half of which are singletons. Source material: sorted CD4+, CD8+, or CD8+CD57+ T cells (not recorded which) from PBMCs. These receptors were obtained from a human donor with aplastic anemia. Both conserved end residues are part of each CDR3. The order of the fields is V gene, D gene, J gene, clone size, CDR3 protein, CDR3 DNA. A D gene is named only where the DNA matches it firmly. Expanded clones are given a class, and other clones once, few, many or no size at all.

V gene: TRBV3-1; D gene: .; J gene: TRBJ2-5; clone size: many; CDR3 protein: CASSRGVAAQETQYF; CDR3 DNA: TGTGCCAGCAGCCGTGGGGTAGCGGCACAAGAGACCCAGTACTTC
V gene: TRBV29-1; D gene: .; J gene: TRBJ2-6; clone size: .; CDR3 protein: CSVPTSRGVLTF; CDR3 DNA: TGCAGCGTCCCGACCTCCAGAGGCGTCCTGACTTTC
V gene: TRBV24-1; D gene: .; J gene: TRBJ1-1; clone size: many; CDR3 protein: CATSDPNRRGNTEAFF; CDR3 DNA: TGTGCCACCAGTGATCCCAACAGGCGGGGGAACACTGAAGCTTTCTTT
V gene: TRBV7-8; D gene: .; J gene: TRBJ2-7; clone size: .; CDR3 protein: CASSLGHLYEQYF; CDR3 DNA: TGTGCCAGCAGCCTTGGACACCTCTACGAGCAGTACTTC
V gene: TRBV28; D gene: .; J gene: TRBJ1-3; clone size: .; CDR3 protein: CASSIPGNTIYF; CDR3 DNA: TGTGCCAGCAGTATACCTGGAAACACCATATATTTT
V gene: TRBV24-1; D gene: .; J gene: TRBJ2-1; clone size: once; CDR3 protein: CATTGRSLRDEQFF; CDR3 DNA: TGTGCCACCACGGGGAGAAGCCTACGTGATGAGCAGTTCTTC
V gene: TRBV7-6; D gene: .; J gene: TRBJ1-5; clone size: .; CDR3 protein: CASSPWDSNQPQHF; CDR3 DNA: TGTGCCAGCAGCCCCTGGGACAGCAATCAGCCCCAGCATTTT
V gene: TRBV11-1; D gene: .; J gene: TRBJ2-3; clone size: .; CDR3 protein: CASSPNLWNTDTQYF; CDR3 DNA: TGTGCCAGCAGCCCAAACTTGTGGAACACAGATACGCAGTATTTT
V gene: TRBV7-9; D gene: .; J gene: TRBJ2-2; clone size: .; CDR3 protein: CASSQLQVPGELFF; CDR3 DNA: TGTGCCAGCAGCCAATTACAGGTGCCCGGGGAGCTGTTTTTT
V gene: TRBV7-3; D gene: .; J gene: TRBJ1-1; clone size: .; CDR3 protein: CASSLHPALNTEAFF; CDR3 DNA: TGTGCCAGCAGCCTCCACCCCGCGTTGAACACTGAAGCTTTCTTT
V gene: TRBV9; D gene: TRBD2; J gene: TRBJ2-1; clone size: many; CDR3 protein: CASSVGGVSNEQFF; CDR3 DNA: TGTGCCAGCAGCGTGGGGGGGGTGAGCAATGAGCAGTTCTTC
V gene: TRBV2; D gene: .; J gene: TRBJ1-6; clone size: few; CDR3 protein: CASSVVGERNSPLHF; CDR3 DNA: TGTGCCAGCAGCGTCGTAGGGGAGCGGAATTCACCCCTCCACTTT
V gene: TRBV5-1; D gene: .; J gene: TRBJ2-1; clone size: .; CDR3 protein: CASSLVRYNEQFF; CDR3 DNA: TGCGCCAGCAGCTTGGTTAGATACAATGAGCAGTTCTTC
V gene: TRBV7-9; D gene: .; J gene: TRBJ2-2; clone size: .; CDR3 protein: CASSLNSWELFF; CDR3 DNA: TGTGCCAGCAGCTTAAATTCGTGGGAGCTGTTTTTT
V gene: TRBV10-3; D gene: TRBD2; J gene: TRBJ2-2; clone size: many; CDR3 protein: CAISESRGGSGTGELFF; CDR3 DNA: TGTGCCATCAGTGAGTCGCGGGGGGGGTCGGGCACCGGGGAGCTGTTTTTT
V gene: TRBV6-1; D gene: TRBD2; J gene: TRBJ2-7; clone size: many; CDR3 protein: CASSATSGGPYEQYF; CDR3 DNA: TGTGCCAGCAGCGCCACTAGCGGGGGGCCCTACGAGCAGTACTTC
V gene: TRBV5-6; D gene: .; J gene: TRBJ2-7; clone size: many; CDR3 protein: CASSLVGSYEQYF; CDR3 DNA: TGTGCCAGCAGCTTGGTGGGTTCATACGAGCAGTACTTC
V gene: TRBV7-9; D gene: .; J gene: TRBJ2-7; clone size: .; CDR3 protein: CASSGDDYEQYF; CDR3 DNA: TGTGCCAGCAGCGGGGACGACTACGAGCAGTACTTC
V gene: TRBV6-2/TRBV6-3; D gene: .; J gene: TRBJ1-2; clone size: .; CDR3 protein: CASSYIFDRQDYGYTF; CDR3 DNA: TGTGCCAGCAGTTATATCTTCGACAGGCAAGACTATGGCTACACCTTC
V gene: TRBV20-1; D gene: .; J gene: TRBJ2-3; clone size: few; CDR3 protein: CSTLRPVGDTQYF; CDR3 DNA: TGCAGTACCCTGAGGCCGGTGGGAGATACGCAGTATTTT
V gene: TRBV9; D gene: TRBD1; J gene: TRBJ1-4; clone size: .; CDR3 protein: CASSRGTGVVNEKLFF; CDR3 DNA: TGTGCCAGCAGCAGGGGGACAGGGGTCGTTAATGAAAAACTGTTTTTT
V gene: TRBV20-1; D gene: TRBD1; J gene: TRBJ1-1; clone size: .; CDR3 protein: CSAGSGTGLTEAFF; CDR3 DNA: TGCAGTGCTGGATCCGGGACAGGCCTCACTGAAGCTTTCTTT
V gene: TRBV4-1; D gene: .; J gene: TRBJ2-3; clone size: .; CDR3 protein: CASSQVGWTDTQYF; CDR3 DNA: TGCGCCAGCAGCCAAGTAGGATGGACAGATACGCAGTATTTT
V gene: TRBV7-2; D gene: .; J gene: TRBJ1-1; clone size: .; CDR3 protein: CASSLYSEAFF; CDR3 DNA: TGTGCCAGCAGCTTATACAGTGAAGCTTTCTTT
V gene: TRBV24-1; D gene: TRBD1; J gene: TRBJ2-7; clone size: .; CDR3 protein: CASRGQGIHEQYF; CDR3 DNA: TGTGCCTCCCGGGGACAGGGGATCCACGAGCAGTACTTC
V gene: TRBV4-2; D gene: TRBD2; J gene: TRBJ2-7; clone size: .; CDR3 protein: CASSPSGSANEQYF; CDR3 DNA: TGTGCCAGCAGTCCTAGCGGGAGCGCTAACGAGCAGTACTTC
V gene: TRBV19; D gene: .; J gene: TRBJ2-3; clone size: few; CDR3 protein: CASSTASWDTQYF; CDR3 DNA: TGTGCCAGTAGTACGGCTAGTTGGGATACGCAGTATTTT
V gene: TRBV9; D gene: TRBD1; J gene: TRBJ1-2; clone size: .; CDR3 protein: CASSVDGQGGYGYTF; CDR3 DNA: TGTGCCAGCAGCGTAGACGGACAGGGAGGTTATGGCTACACCTTC
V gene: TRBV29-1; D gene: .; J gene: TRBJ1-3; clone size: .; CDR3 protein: CSAGSSGNTIYF; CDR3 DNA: TGCAGCGCCGGGTCTTCTGGAAACACCATATATTTT
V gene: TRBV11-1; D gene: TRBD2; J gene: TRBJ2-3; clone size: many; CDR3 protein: CASSLAPGAGLAGSGVVTQYF; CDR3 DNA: TGTGCCAGCAGCTTAGCGCCAGGGGCAGGACTAGCAGGGTCGGGTGTGGTTACGCAGTATTTT
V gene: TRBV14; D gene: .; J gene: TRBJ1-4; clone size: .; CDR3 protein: CASSQKQEAGEKLFF; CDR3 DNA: TGTGCCAGCAGCCAAAAACAGGAGGCAGGTGAAAAACTGTTTTTT
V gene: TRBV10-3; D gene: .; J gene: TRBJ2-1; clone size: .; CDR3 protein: CAISASSAINEQFF; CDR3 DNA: TGTGCCATCAGTGCTAGCTCGGCCATCAATGAGCAGTTCTTC
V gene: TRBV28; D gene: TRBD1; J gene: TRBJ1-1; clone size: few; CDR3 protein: CASSTPGQGTEAFF; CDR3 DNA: TGTGCCAGCAGTACACCGGGACAGGGGACAGAAGCTTTCTTT
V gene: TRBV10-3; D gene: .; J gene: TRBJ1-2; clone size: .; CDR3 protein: CAISDEGFYGYTF; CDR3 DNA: TGTGCCATCAGTGATGAGGGGTTTTATGGCTACACCTTC
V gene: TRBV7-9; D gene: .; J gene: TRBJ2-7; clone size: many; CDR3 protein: CASSPRRPGAYEQYF; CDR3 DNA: TGTGCCAGCAGCCCACGCCGACCCGGGGCCTACGAGCAGTACTTC
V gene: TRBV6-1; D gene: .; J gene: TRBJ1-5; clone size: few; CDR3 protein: CASMTGRGNRPQHF; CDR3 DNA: TGTGCCAGCATGACCGGCCGTGGCAATCGGCCCCAGCATTTT
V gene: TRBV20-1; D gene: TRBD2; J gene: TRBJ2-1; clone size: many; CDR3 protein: CSARPLLGGSSFYNEQFF; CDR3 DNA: TGCAGTGCTAGACCCCTCCTTGGCGGGAGCTCCTTTTACAATGAGCAGTTCTTC